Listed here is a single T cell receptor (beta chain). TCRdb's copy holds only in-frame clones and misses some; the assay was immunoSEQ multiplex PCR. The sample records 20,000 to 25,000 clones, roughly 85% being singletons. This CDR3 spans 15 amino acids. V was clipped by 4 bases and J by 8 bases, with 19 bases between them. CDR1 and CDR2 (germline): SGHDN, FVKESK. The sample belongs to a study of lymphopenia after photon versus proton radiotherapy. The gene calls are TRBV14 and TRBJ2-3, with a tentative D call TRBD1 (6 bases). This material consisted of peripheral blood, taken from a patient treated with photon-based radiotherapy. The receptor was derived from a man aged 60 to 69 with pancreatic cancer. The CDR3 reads CASSRSGTSVRTQYF. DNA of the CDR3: TGTGCCAGCAGCCGATCCGGGACATCTGTCCGTACGCAGTATTTT.